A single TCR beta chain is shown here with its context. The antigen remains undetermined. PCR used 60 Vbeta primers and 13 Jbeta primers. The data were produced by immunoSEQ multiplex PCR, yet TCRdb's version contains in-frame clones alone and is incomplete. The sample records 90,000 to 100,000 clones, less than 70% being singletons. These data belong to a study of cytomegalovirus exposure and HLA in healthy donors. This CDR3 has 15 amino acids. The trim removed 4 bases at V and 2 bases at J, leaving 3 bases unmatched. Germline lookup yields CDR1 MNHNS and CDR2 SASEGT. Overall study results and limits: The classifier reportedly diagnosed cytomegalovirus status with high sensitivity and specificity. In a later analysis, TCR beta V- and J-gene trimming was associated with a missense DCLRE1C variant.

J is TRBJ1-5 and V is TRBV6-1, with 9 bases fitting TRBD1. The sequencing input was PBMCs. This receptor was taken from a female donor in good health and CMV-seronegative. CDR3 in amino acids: CASSGTGGGNQPQHF. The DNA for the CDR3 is TGTGCCAGCAGTGGAACAGGGGGCGGCAATCAGCCCCAGCATTTT.